Sequencing of this T cell receptor (beta chain) was carried out in a study of a mutant IDH1 vaccine in newly diagnosed glioma. Overall study context: The treated group averaged about 41 years old and was about 60% male, about 40% female. Therapy received beforehand was radiotherapy, temozolomide, or both, with most patients given both.

TCRdb's table, derived via immunoSEQ multiplex PCR, lists solely in-frame clones and lacks some. Here the sample spans 25,000 to 35,000 clones, roughly 80% being singletons. The CDR3 contains 16 residues. Trimming took off 5 bases at V and 0 bases at J, with 11 bases between the two ends. CDR1 is SGHTA and CDR2 is FQGTGA in the germline V gene. As for time point: baseline, week 1 (first vaccination visit). The treatment was: pre-vaccination baseline after standard-of-care therapy. The sample was PBMCs, taken from a glioma patient treated with radiotherapy, temozolomide or both. The chain combines TRBV7-3 with TRBJ2-6; TRBD1 is a possible D gene (5 bases). The TCR was taken from a man aged 25 to 40 with glioma. The DNA of the CDR3 is TGTGCCAGCAGCCCCAGGGCCCTCTCTGGGGCCAACGTCCTGACTTTC. It specifies CASSPRALSGANVLTF.